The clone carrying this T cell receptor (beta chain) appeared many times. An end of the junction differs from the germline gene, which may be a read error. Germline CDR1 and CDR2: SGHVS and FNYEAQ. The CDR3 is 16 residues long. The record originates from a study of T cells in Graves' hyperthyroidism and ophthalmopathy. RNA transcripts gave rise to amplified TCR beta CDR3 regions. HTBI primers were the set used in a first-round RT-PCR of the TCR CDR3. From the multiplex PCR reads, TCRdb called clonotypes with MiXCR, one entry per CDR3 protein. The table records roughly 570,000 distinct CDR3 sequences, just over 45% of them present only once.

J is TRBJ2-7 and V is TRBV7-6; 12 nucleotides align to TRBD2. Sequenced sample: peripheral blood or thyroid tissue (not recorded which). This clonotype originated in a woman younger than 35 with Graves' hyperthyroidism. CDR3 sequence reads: CASSLGLAGSSYEQYF. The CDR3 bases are TGCGCCAGCAGCTTGGGACTAGCGGGCTCCTCCTACGAGCAGTACTTC.